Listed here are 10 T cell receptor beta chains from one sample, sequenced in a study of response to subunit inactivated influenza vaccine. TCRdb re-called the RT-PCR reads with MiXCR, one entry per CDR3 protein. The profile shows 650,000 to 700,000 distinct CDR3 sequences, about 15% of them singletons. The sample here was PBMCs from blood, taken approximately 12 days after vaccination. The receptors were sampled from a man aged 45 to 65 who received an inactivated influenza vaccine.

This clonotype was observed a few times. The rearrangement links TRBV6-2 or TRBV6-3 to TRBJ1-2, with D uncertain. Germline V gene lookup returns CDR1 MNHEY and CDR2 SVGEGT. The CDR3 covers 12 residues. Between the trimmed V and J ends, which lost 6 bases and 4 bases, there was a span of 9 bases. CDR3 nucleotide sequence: TGTGCCAGCAGGCCAGGCCCCTATGGCTACACCTTC. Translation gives CASRPGPYGYTF.

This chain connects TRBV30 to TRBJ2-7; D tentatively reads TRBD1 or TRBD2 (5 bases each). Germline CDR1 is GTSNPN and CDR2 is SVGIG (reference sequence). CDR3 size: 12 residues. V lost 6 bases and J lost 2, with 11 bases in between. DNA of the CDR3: TGTGCCTGTGGGACGGTTACCTACGAGCAGTACTTC. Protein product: CACGTVTYEQYF.

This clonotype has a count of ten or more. DNA for the CDR3: TGCGCCAGCAGCCAGGACCCGGGATCTACAGAGACCCAGTACTTC. This translates into CASSQDPGSTETQYF. The chain links TRBV4-1 to TRBJ2-5; D is perhaps TRBD2 (5 bases). V was clipped by 3 bases and J by 4 bases, with 15 bases between them. The CDR3 consists of 15 residues. Germline CDR1 is MGHRA and CDR2 is YSYEKL.

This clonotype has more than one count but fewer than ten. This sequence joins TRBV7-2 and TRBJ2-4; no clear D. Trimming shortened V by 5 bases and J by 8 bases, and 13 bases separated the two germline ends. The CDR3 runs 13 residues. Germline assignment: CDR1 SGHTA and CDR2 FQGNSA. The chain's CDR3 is CASSPSRTDIQYF. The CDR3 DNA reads TGTGCCAGCAGCCCGAGCCGCACTGACATTCAGTACTTC.

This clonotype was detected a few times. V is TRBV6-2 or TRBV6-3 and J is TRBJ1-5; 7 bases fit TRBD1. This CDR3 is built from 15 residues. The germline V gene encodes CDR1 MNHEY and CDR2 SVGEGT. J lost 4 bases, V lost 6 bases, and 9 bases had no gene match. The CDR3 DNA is TGTGCCAGCAGGGATCCGACAGGGAGGAATCAGCCCCAGCATTTT. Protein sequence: CASRDPTGRNQPQHF.

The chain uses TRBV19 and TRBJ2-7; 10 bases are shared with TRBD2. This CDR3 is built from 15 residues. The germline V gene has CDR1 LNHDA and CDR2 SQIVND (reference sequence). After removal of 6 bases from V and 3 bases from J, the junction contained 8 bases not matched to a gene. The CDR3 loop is CASRPLAGDLYEQYF. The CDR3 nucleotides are TGTGCCAGTAGGCCTCTAGCGGGAGACCTCTACGAGCAGTACTTC.

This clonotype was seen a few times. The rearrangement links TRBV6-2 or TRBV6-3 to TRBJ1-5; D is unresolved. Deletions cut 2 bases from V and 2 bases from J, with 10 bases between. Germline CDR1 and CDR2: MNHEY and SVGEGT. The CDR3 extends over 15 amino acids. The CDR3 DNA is TGTGCCAGCAGTTACATGGGGTCGGGCAATCAGCCCCAGCATTTT. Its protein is CASSYMGSGNQPQHF.

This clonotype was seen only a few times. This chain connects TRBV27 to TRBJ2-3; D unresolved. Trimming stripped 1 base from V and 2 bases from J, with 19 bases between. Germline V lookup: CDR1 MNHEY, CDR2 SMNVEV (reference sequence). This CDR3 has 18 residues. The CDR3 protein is CASSLWYGGRSNTDTQYF. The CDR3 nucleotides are TGTGCCAGCAGTTTATGGTATGGCGGCCGTAGTAACACAGATACGCAGTATTTT.

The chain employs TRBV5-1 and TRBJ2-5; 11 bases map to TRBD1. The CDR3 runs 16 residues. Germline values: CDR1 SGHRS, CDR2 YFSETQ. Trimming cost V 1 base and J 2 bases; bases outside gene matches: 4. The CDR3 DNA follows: TGCGCCAGCAGCTTGCTAGGGACAGGGGGACAAGAGACCCAGTACTTC. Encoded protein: CASSLLGTGGQETQYF.

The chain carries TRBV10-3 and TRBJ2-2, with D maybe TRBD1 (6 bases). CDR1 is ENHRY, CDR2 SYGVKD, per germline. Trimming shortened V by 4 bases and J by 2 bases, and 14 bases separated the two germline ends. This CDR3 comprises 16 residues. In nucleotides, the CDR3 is TGTGCCATCAGTGGACCCCGACAGGACAACACCGGGGAGCTGTTTTTT. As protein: CAISGPRQDNTGELFF.